What follows are 21 T cell receptor beta chains derived from one specimen sequenced in a study of T cells in Graves' hyperthyroidism and ophthalmopathy. Authors of the study amplified TCR beta CDR3 regions from RNA transcripts. The TCR CDR3 first-round RT-PCR relied on the HTBI primer set. TCRdb called the multiplex PCR reads again in MiXCR, with one record for every CDR3 protein. The sample consists of 550,000 to 600,000 distinct CDR3 sequences, approximately 15% of them appearing once. What was sequenced was blood. The receptors shown here come from a woman under 30 with Graves' hyperthyroidism.

This clonotype appeared a few times. V and J are TRBV28 and TRBJ2-1, with TRBD2 matching over 7 bases. The CDR3 consists of 15 residues. Per germline, CDR1 MDHEN and CDR2 SYDVKM. V was pared by 7 bases and J by 4 bases, with 10 bases of the junction left unmatched. The CDR3 sequence is CASKGTTIFYNEQFF. CDR3 nucleotide sequence: TGTGCCAGCAAAGGGACTACGATATTTTACAATGAGCAGTTCTTC.

This clonotype was seen ten or more times. The V and J genes are TRBV7-9 and TRBJ1-1; D gene uncertain. The CDR3 consists of 12 residues. Trimming cost V 6 bases and J 10 bases, with 15 bases left between them. Germline CDR1 SEHNR, CDR2 FQNEAQ (reference sequence). The CDR3 coding sequence is TGTGCCAGCAGTGTGCAGGACGGTGTAGCTTTCTTT. It encodes CASSVQDGVAFF.

This clonotype was recorded at least ten times. The genes are TRBV10-3 and TRBJ2-3, with TRBD1 matching over 8 bases. Per the germline V gene, CDR1 is ENHRY and CDR2 is SYGVKD. V trimming: 10 bases; J trimming: 0 bases; junction bases outside the gene matches: 15. The CDR3 loop spans 17 amino acids. The CDR3 nucleotides read TGTGCCAGCAAAAAGCTGCCGGGACAGGAGAGCACAGATACGCAGTATTTT. This gives the protein CASKKLPGQESTDTQYF.

This clonotype was found many times. This sequence joins TRBV20-1 and TRBJ2-3, with D possibly TRBD2 on 5 matching bases. V lost 2 bases, J lost 3 bases, and 15 bases lay in between. The germline V gene encodes CDR1 DFQATT and CDR2 SNEGSKA (reference sequence). CDR3 size: 15 residues. The CDR3 nucleotides read TGCAGTGCTAGAATACCGGGAAAAAGGACAGATACGCAGTATTTT. As protein: CSARIPGKRTDTQYF.

The CDR3 sequence: CATSDPRETYGYTF. The CDR3 bases are TGTGCCACCAGTGACCCGAGGGAGACCTATGGCTACACCTTC. This chain links TRBV24-1 with TRBJ1-2; no reliable D call. The CDR3 has 14 amino acids. Germline V gene sequence: CDR1 KGHDR, CDR2 SFDVKD. Trimming took 4 bases from V and 4 from J, leaving 12 bases between them.

The rearrangement joins TRBV3-1 to TRBJ2-6; D unresolved. The V end was cut by 2 bases, the J end by 0 bases, with 11 bases between. The CDR3 is 17 residues long. Germline V gene lookup returns CDR1 LGHDT and CDR2 YNNKEL (reference sequence). The chain's CDR3 is CASSQSYSPSGANVLTF. For the CDR3, the DNA is TGTGCCAGCAGCCAATCGTACAGTCCCTCTGGGGCCAACGTCCTGACTTTC.

This clonotype has ten or more counts. Here the CDR3 DNA reads TGTGCCAGCAGCTCAGAACGACGCCAGCCCCAGCATTTT. Its protein is CASSSERRQPQHF. The V call is TRBV3-1, the J call TRBJ1-5; D gene ambiguous. This CDR3 has 13 amino acids. Germline loops: CDR1 LGHDT, CDR2 YNNKEL (reference sequence). Trimming removed 5 bases at V and 7 bases at J, with 12 bases between.

This clonotype was observed a handful of times. The CDR3 coding sequence is TGTGCCAGCAGCCGGGACACTGAGCAGTTCTTC. Amino acids: CASSRDTEQFF. The genes are TRBV5-5 and TRBJ2-1, with TRBD1 as a possible D gene (6 bases). Germline CDR1 and CDR2: SGHKS and YYEKEE (reference sequence). This CDR3 spans 11 amino acids. V was clipped by 4 bases and J by 9 bases, with 8 bases between them.

This rearrangement joins TRBV7-6 to TRBJ2-3, with 8 nucleotides matching TRBD1. The germline V gene has CDR1 SGHVS and CDR2 FNYEAQ. This CDR3 comprises 16 residues. Trimming cost V 1 base and J 1 base; bases outside gene matches: 4. CDR3 sequence (DNA): TGTGCCAGCAGCTTAGTGTCGGGACAGGGCACAGATACGCAGTATTTT. It translates to CASSLVSGQGTDTQYF.

There are many counts of this clonotype. The chain joins TRBV5-6 to TRBJ1-1; D possibly corresponds to TRBD1 (5 bases). CDR1 and CDR2 (germline): SGHDT, YYEEEE. The ends were cut back, 0 bases at V and 5 bases at J, with 17 bases in the middle. The CDR3 totals 16 residues. As DNA, the CDR3 is TGTGCCAGCAGCTTGGGCCCAGGGATGGTTGGTACTGAAGCTTTCTTT. It codes for CASSLGPGMVGTEAFF.

Ten or more counts support this clonotype. The rearrangement links TRBV19 to TRBJ2-3, with no clear D. Trimming stripped 7 bases from V and 0 bases from J, with 11 bases between. There are 14 residues in the CDR3. CDR1 LNHDA and CDR2 SQIVND come from the germline V gene (reference sequence). The CDR3 loop is CASTRGVSTDTQYF. Here the CDR3 DNA reads TGTGCCAGTACGCGTGGGGTTAGCACAGATACGCAGTATTTT. The full variable domain, its missing parts supplied by reference TRBV19 and TRBJ2-3, is DGGITQSPKYLFRKEGQNVTLSCEQNLNHDAMYWYRQDPGQGLRLIYYSQIVNDFQKGDIAEGYSVSREKKESFPLTVTSAQKNPTAFYLCASTRGVSTDTQYFGPGTRLTVL.

A note on this clonotype: With a much larger clone just one base away, this may be a read error. This chain connects TRBV20-1 to TRBJ2-2, with a weak D call TRBD2 (6 bases). Per germline, CDR1 DFQATT and CDR2 SNEGSKA (reference sequence). This CDR3 contains 14 residues. The V gene lost 3 bases and the J gene lost 9 bases, with 17 bases spanning the gap. DNA for the CDR3: TGCAGTGCTAGGGGGGGACTGCAGACCCGGGAGCTGTTTTTT. It translates to CSARGGLQTRELFF.

This clonotype was seen a few times. The chain employs TRBV5-1 and TRBJ2-7; perhaps D is TRBD1 or TRBD2 (5 bases each). The CDR3 is made up of 16 amino acids. CDR1 is SGHRS and CDR2 is YFSETQ in the germline V gene. V was pared by 0 bases and J by 5 bases, with 18 bases between. The CDR3 reads CASSLEWMGVGNEQYF. The CDR3 DNA reads as TGCGCCAGCAGCTTGGAGTGGATGGGGGTAGGGAACGAGCAGTACTTC.

This clonotype has a count of ten or more. The chain has TRBV12-3 or TRBV12-4 and TRBJ2-3; D remains unclear. This CDR3 contains 17 residues. The V end lost 6 bases, the J end lost 4 bases, and 23 bases lay between the germline ends. Here the CDR3 DNA reads TGTGCCAGCAGCACCCCACGGTTAGCTCAGGTCCCAGATACGCAGTATTTT. Translating gives CASSTPRLAQVPDTQYF.

This clonotype was counted ten times or more. The V and J genes are TRBV2 and TRBJ2-7; either TRBD1 or TRBD2 may supply D (5 bases each). This CDR3 has 16 amino acids. V was shortened by 5 bases and J by 1 base, with 18 bases between the two germline ends. CDR1 SNHLY and CDR2 FYNNEI come from the germline V gene. This CDR3 reads CASSSLWLGPSYEQYF. The CDR3 DNA follows: TGTGCCAGCAGTTCCCTATGGCTGGGACCGTCCTACGAGCAGTACTTC. The variable domain in full, completed from reference TRBV2 and TRBJ2-7, reads EPEVTQTPSHQVTQMGQEVILRCVPISNHLYFYWYRQILGQKVEFLVSFYNNEISEKSEIFDDQFSVERPDGSNFTLKIRSTKLEDSAMYFCASSSLWLGPSYEQYFGPGTRLTVT.

This clonotype appeared many times. The chain links TRBV7-8 to TRBJ1-1; D gene ambiguous. Trimming cost V 1 base and J 1 base, with 10 bases left between them. There are 15 residues in the CDR3. Germline values: CDR1 SGHVS, CDR2 FQNEAQ. CDR3 sequence: CASSLVVGGNTEAFF. DNA for the CDR3: TGTGCCAGCAGCTTAGTTGTCGGTGGGAACACTGAAGCTTTCTTT.

V and J are TRBV29-1 and TRBJ2-5; tentative D call: TRBD2 (6 bases). V dropped 3 bases and J dropped 1 base, with 9 bases sitting between them. CDR1 SQVTM and CDR2 ANQGSEA come from the germline V gene. CDR3 size: 13 residues. The CDR3 nucleotides read TGCAGCGTTGACTCCGGGAGCCAAGAGACCCAGTACTTC. It yields the protein CSVDSGSQETQYF.

The chain joins TRBV9 to TRBJ2-2; no definite D call. This CDR3 region has 13 residues. CDR1 is SGDLS, CDR2 YYNGEE, per germline. The ends were cut back, 3 bases at V and 6 bases at J, with 9 bases in the middle. This chain's CDR3 is CASSAAPAGELFF. The CDR3 DNA sequence: TGTGCCAGCAGCGCGGCCCCAGCCGGGGAGCTGTTTTTT.

In its sample, this clonotype was seen a few times. CDR3 loop: CASEMGLFTDTQYF. The CDR3, as DNA: TGTGCCAGTGAAATGGGACTATTCACAGATACGCAGTATTTT. The V and J genes are TRBV6-2 or TRBV6-3 and TRBJ2-3; 7 bases match TRBD2. Germline assignment: CDR1 MNHEY and CDR2 SVGEGT. The CDR3 totals 14 residues. J lost 2 bases, V lost 9 bases, and 8 bases had no gene match.

At least ten counts were recorded for this clonotype. V usage is TRBV11-2 and J usage is TRBJ1-1; D is uncertain. This CDR3 comprises 13 residues. The V end was cut by 5 bases, the J end by 3 bases, with 10 bases between. CDR1 is SGHAT, CDR2 FQNNGV, per germline. CDR3 in DNA: TGTGCCAGCAGCCCCGCGAGGGACACTGAAGCTTTCTTT. As protein: CASSPARDTEAFF.

This sequence joins TRBV19 and TRBJ1-5; D remains unclear. Trimming took 3 bases from V and 3 from J, leaving 12 bases between them. The CDR3 runs to 15 residues. Per the germline V gene, CDR1 is LNHDA and CDR2 is SQIVND (reference sequence). The CDR3 region is CASSIRRVDNQPQHF. The CDR3, as DNA: TGTGCCAGTAGTATCCGGAGGGTGGACAATCAGCCCCAGCATTTT.